This T cell receptor beta chain was sequenced in a study of blood T cell repertoires in COVID-19. Study information: Acute and convalescent COVID-19 specimens originated in the United States, Italy and Spain.

Germline-derived CDR1 and CDR2 are MNHEY and SVGAGI. The CDR3 contains 12 residues. The ends were cut back, 6 bases at V and 0 bases at J, with 4 bases in the middle. Some clones are missing from TCRdb's copy, which holds only in-frame ones; the method was immunoSEQ multiplex PCR. The data show roughly 80,000 clones, over 70% seen once. The chain joins TRBV6-5 to TRBJ2-3; D remains ambiguous. The receptor was derived from a woman aged 55-70 years with acute or convalescent COVID-19. Material: peripheral blood. In DNA form, the CDR3 reads TGTGCCAGCAGCGGGAGCACAGATACGCAGTATTTT. This gives the protein CASSGSTDTQYF.